Sequencing of this T cell receptor (beta chain) was carried out in a study of T cell responses to AZD1222 COVID-19 vaccine. V lost 1 base and J 6 bases, leaving 13 bases between the germline ends. Germline V gene lookup returns CDR1 MGHRA and CDR2 YSYEKL. The CDR3 has 15 residues. TCRdb's copy holds only in-frame clones and misses some; the assay was immunoSEQ multiplex PCR. The top ten hold about 6.5% of the sample, which has 70,000 or so clones, roughly 80% seen once. Study findings and constraints: Of spike-specific TCRs, nearly half reportedly target regions left unmutated in variants. There were mostly white British donors and more females than males, and clonal diversity was possibly underestimated. Receipt of two AZD1222 doses was followed by a rise in Spike-specific TCR breadth and depth.

To note about this clone: Its specificity is not known.

The source is an adult who received the AZD1222 COVID-19 vaccine. The sample was peripheral blood, taken 28 days after the second AZD1222 dose. The chain is built from TRBV4-1 and TRBJ1-5, with TRBD1 as a possible D gene (5 bases). Here the CDR3 reads CASSQGVGPTQPQHF. The CDR3 DNA reads TGCGCCAGCAGCCAAGGAGTGGGGCCCACTCAGCCCCAGCATTTT.